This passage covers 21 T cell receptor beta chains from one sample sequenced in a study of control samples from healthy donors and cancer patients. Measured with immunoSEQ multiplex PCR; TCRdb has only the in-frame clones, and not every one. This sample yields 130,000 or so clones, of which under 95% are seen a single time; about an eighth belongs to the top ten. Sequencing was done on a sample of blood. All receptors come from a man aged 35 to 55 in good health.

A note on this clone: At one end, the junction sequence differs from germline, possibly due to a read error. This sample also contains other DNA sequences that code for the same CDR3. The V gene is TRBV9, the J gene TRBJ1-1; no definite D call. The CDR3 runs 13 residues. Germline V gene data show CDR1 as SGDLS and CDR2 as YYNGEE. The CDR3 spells CASSVGRNTEAFF. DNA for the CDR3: TGTGCCAGCAGTGTAGGAAGGAACACTGAAGCTTTCTTT. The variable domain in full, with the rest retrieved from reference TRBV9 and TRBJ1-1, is DSGVTQTPKHLITATGQRVTLRCSPRSGDLSVYWYQQSLDQGLQFLIQYYNGEERAKGNILERFSAQQFPDLHSELNLSSLELGDSALYFCASSVGRNTEAFFGQGTRLTVV.

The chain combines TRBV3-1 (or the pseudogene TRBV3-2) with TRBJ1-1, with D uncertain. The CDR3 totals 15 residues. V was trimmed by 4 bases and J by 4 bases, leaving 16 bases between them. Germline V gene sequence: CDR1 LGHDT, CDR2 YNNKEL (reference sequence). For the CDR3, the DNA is TGTGCCAGCAGCCTGAGGGCCGGCCAAGTCACTGAAGCTTTCTTT. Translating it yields CASSLRAGQVTEAFF.

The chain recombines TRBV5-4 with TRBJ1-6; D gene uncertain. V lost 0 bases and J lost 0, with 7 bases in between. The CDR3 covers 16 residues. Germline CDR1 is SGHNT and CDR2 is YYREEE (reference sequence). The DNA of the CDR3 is TGTGCCAGCAGCTTGGGTGTGAGCTCCTATAATTCACCCCTCCACTTT. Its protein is CASSLGVSSYNSPLHF.

CDR3 DNA sequence: TGTGCCAGCAGCCACGACAGGGCCTACGAGCAGTACTTC. It translates to CASSHDRAYEQYF. The genes are TRBV5-4 and TRBJ2-7; the match to TRBD1 covers 7 bases. The CDR3 contains 13 residues. Germline lookup yields CDR1 SGHNT and CDR2 YYREEE (reference sequence). V trimming: 4 bases; J trimming: 2 bases; junction bases outside the gene matches: 3.

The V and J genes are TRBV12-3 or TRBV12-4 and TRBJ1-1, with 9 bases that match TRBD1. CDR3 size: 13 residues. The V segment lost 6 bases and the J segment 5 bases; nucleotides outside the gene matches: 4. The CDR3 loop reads CASRGQGGTEAFF. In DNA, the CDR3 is TGTGCCAGCAGGGGACAGGGCGGGACTGAAGCTTTCTTT.

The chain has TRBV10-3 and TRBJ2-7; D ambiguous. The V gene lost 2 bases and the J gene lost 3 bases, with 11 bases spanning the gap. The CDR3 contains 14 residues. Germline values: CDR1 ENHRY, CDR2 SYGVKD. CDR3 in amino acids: CAISEMVGDYEQYF. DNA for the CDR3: TGTGCCATCAGTGAGATGGTCGGAGACTACGAGCAGTACTTC.

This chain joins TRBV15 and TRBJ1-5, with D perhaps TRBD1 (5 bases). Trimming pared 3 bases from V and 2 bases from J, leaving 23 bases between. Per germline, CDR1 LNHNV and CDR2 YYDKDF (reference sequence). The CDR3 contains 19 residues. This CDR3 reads CATSSTSGISRAGNQPQHF. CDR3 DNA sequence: TGTGCCACCAGCAGTACCTCAGGGATATCAAGGGCAGGCAATCAGCCCCAGCATTTT.

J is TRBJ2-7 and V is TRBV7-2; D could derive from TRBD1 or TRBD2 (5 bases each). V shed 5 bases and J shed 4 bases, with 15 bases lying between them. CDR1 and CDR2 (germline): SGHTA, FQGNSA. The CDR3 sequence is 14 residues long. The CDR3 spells CASSHRDGGYEQYF. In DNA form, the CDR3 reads TGTGCCAGCAGCCACCGGGACGGTGGATACGAGCAGTACTTC.

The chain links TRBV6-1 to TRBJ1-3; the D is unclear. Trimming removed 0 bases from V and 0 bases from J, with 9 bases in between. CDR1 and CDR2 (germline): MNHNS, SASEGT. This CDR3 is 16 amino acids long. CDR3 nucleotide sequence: TGTGCCAGCAGTGAAGCGGTCGGCAGCTCTGGAAACACCATATATTTT. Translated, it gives CASSEAVGSSGNTIYF.

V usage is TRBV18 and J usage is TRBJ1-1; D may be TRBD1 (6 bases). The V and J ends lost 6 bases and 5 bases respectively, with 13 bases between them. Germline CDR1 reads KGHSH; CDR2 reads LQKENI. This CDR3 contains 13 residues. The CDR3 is CASSRNRDTEAFF. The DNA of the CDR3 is TGTGCCAGCTCCCGAAACAGGGATACTGAAGCTTTCTTT.

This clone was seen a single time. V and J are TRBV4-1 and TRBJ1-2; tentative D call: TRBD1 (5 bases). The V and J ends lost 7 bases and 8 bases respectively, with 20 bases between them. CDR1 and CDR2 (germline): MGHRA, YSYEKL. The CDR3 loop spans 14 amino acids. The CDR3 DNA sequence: TGCGCCAGCAACGAGCCAGGGCGGGTACAGGGCTACACCTTC. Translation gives CASNEPGRVQGYTF.

The CDR3 nucleotides are TGTGCCAGCAGTTTTTTCGGGTCAGATACGCAGTATTTT. Translated, it gives CASSFFGSDTQYF. V is TRBV27 and J is TRBJ2-3; D is ambiguous. Germline V gene data show CDR1 as MNHEY and CDR2 as SMNVEV (reference sequence). V shed 3 bases and J shed 4 bases, with 8 bases lying between them. This CDR3 has 13 residues.

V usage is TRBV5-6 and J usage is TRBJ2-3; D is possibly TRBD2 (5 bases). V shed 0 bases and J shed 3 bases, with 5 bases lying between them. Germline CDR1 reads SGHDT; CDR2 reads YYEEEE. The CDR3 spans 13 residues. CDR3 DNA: TGTGCCAGCAGCTTGGGGAGGACAGATACGCAGTATTTT. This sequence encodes CASSLGRTDTQYF.

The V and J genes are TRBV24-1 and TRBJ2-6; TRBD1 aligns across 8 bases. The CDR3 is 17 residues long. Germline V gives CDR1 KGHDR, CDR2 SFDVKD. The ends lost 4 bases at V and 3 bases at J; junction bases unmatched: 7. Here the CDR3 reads CATSEGRGLGGANVLTF. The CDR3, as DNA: TGTGCCACCAGTGAGGGCAGGGGGCTTGGTGGGGCCAACGTCCTGACTTTC.

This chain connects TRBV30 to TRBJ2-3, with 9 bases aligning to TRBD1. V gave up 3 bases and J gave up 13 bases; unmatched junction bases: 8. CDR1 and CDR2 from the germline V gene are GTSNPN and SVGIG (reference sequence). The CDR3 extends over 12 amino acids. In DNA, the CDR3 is TGTGCCTGGAGGTCACAGGGGGCGCCCGAGTATTTT. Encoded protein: CAWRSQGAPEYF.

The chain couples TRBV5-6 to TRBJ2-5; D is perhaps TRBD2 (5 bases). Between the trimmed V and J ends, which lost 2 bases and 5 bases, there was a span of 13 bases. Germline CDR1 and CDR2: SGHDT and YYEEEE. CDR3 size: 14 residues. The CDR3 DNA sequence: TGTGCCAGCAGCTTTCTAGCCCATCGGGAGACCCAGTACTTC. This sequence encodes CASSFLAHRETQYF.

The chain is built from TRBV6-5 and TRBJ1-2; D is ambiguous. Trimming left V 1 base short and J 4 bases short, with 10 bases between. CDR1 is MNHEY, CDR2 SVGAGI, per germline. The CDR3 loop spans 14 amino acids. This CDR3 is CASSYYGLGYGYTF. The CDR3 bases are TGTGCCAGCAGTTACTACGGGCTCGGCTATGGCTACACCTTC.

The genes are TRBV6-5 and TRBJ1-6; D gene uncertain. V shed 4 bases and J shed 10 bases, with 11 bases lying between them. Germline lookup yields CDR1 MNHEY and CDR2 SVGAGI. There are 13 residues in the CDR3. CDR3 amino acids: CASSLQLGSPLHF. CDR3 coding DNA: TGTGCCAGCAGTTTACAACTTGGCTCACCCCTCCACTTT.

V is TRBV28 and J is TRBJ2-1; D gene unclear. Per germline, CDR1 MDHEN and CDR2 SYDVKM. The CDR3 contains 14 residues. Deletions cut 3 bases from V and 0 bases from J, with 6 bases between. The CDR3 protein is CASSLPGSYNEQFF. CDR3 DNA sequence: TGTGCCAGCAGTTTGCCTGGCTCCTACAATGAGCAGTTCTTC.

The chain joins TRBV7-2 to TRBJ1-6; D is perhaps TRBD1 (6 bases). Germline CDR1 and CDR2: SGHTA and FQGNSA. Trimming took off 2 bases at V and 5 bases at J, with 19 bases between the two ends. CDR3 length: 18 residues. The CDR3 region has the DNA TGTGCCAGCAGCTTAACTTTTCTGGACAGCTCTGATAATTCACCCCTCCACTTT. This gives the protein CASSLTFLDSSDNSPLHF.

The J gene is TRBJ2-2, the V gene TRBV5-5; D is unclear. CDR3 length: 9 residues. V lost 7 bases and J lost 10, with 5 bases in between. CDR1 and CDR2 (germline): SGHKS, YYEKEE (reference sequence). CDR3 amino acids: CASPLELFF. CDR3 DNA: TGTGCCAGCCCCCTGGAGCTGTTTTTT.